This passage covers 20 T cell receptor beta chains from one sample sequenced in a study of T cells in Graves' hyperthyroidism and ophthalmopathy. Amplification of TCR beta CDR3 regions was performed using RNA transcripts as template. The primer set for the first-round RT-PCR of the TCR CDR3 was HTBI. TCRdb recomputed calls from the multiplex PCR reads with MiXCR, one row per CDR3 protein. The sample includes some 400,000 distinct CDR3 sequences, approximately 13% of them seen just once. Sequenced sample: blood. These receptors were obtained from a woman aged 55-70 years with Graves' hyperthyroidism.

This clonotype has more than one count but fewer than ten. This chain links TRBV24-1 with TRBJ2-1; 14 bases are shared with TRBD2. CDR1 and CDR2 from the germline V gene are KGHDR and SFDVKD. V trimming: 4 bases; J trimming: 8 bases; junction bases outside the gene matches: 9. This CDR3 contains 17 residues. The CDR3 protein is CATSESPGTSGSYEQFF. Written as DNA, the CDR3 is TGTGCCACCAGTGAATCCCCCGGGACTAGCGGGAGCTATGAGCAGTTCTTC.

This clonotype was counted many times. The gene calls are TRBV11-2 and TRBJ2-1; possibly TRBD2 for D (6 bases). Germline CDR1 and CDR2: SGHAT and FQNNGV. Trimming cost V 5 bases and J 0 bases, with 20 bases left between them. This CDR3 contains 18 residues. The CDR3 coding sequence is TGTGCCAGCAGCCCTATATCAAACTGGAGGGGCTCCTACAATGAGCAGTTCTTC. This translates into CASSPISNWRGSYNEQFF.

This clonotype showed up many times. The chain is built from TRBV20-1 and TRBJ2-1; TRBD2 matches 11 bases. The CDR3 is 14 amino acids. Germline V CDR1 and CDR2: DFQATT, SNEGSKA (reference sequence). The V and J ends lost 6 bases and 7 bases, in that order; junction bases with no gene match: 8. CDR3 region: CSAPPSGRFNEQFF. The DNA of the CDR3 is TGCAGTGCCCCCCCTAGCGGGAGGTTTAATGAGCAGTTCTTC.

This clonotype has more than one count but fewer than ten. This chain connects TRBV20-1 to TRBJ2-3, with a weak D call TRBD2 (6 bases). The germline V and J ends were trimmed by 0 bases and 4 bases, with 11 bases remaining between them. Germline V lookup: CDR1 DFQATT, CDR2 SNEGSKA (reference sequence). CDR3 size: 14 residues. For the CDR3, the DNA is TGCAGTGCTAGAGACGGGAGTCACGCAGATACGCAGTATTTT. It translates to CSARDGSHADTQYF.

The rearrangement links TRBV5-4 to TRBJ1-3; tentative D call: TRBD1 (6 bases). Germline V gene lookup returns CDR1 SGHNT and CDR2 YYREEE (reference sequence). CDR3 length: 14 residues. V shed 3 bases and J shed 4 bases, with 11 bases lying between them. CDR3 sequence (DNA): TGTGCCAGCAGCTCTTTCGGGGGCGGAAACACCATATATTTT. Its protein product is CASSSFGGGNTIYF. The whole variable domain, remainder taken from reference TRBV5-4 and TRBJ1-3, is ETGVTQSPTHLIKTRGQQVTLRCSSQSGHNTVSWYQQALGQGPQFIFQYYREEENGRGNFPPRFSGLQFPNYSSELNVNALELDDSALYLCASSSFGGGNTIYFGEGSWLTVV.

A remark on this clonotype: A much larger clone lies a single base off, so this may be a read error. The CDR3 DNA follows: TGTGCCAGCAGTGAGGGGAGGGGGACCCATCAGCCCCAGCATTTT. Protein product: CASSEGRGTHQPQHF. The rearrangement uses TRBV2 and TRBJ1-5; possibly TRBD1 for D (6 bases). Trimming removed 3 bases at V and 5 bases at J, with 14 bases between. The germline gives CDR1 SNHLY, CDR2 FYNNEI. The CDR3 spans 15 residues.

This clonotype was detected ten times or more. In DNA form, the CDR3 reads TGTGCCAGCAGCTTAGCGGCAGGCAGGGTCGTTGGCACAGATACGCAGTATTTT. It specifies CASSLAAGRVVGTDTQYF. J is TRBJ2-3 and V is TRBV7-9; D may be TRBD1 (5 bases). Trimming removed 0 bases from V and 1 base from J, with 17 bases in between. CDR3 size: 18 residues. Germline values: CDR1 SEHNR, CDR2 FQNEAQ (reference sequence). The full variable domain, rest sourced from reference TRBV7-9 and TRBJ2-3, is DTGVSQNPRHKITKRGQNVTFRCDPISEHNRLYWYRQTLGQGPEFLTYFQNEAQLEKSRLLSDRFSAERPKGSFSTLEIQRTEQGDSAMYLCASSLAAGRVVGTDTQYFGPGTRLTVL.

This clonotype was recorded at least ten times. The chain uses TRBV29-1 and TRBJ2-5, with D perhaps given as TRBD1 or TRBD2 (6 bases each). Trimming removed 5 bases from V and 4 bases from J, with 11 bases in between. This CDR3 is 12 amino acids long. Germline values: CDR1 SQVTM, CDR2 ANQGSEA. This CDR3 reads CSVQWGAETQYF. CDR3 bases: TGCAGCGTTCAGTGGGGGGCAGAGACCCAGTACTTC.

For the CDR3, the DNA is TGTGCCAGCAGTCTAAACAACAGGGGTCGCGATGAGCAGTTCTTC. Translation gives CASSLNNRGRDEQFF. The V call is TRBV6-1, the J call TRBJ2-1; TRBD1 matches 7 bases. V gave up 5 bases and J gave up 8 bases; unmatched junction bases: 12. The CDR3 length is 15 residues. Per the germline V gene, CDR1 is MNHNS and CDR2 is SASEGT.

This clonotype has a handful of counts. The chain uses TRBV6-1 and TRBJ2-5; 11 bases fit TRBD2. The CDR3 loop spans 17 amino acids. Per germline, CDR1 MNHNS and CDR2 SASEGT. The V segment lost 6 bases and the J segment 4 bases; nucleotides outside the gene matches: 13. The CDR3 DNA reads TGTGCCAGCAGATCCCTTACGGGACTAGCGGTTCGAGAGACCCAGTACTTC. Encoded protein: CASRSLTGLAVRETQYF.

This clonotype was seen ten or more times. The rearrangement links TRBV29-1 to TRBJ2-2; TRBD2 aligns across 10 bases. CDR3 length equals 15 residues. V lost 5 bases and J lost 2; bases outside the gene matches: 5. From germline, CDR1 is SQVTM and CDR2 ANQGSEA. Written as DNA, the CDR3 is TGCAGCGTTACTGGACTAGCGGAAAACACCGGGGAGCTGTTTTTT. As protein: CSVTGLAENTGELFF.

The chain recombines TRBV5-1 with TRBJ1-4, with D perhaps TRBD1 (6 bases). The CDR3 covers 14 residues. V lost 0 bases and J 5 bases, leaving 8 bases between the germline ends. Germline CDR1 SGHRS, CDR2 YFSETQ. This chain's CDR3 is CASSLDRVNEKLFF. As DNA, the CDR3 is TGCGCCAGCAGCTTGGACAGGGTAAATGAAAAACTGTTTTTT. Variable domain in full (rest from reference TRBV5-1 and TRBJ1-4): KAGVTQTPRYLIKTRGQQVTLSCSPISGHRSVSWYQQTPGQGLQFLFEYFSETQRNKGNFPGRFSGRQFSNSRSEMNVSTLELGDSALYLCASSLDRVNEKLFFGSGTQLSVL.

This clonotype was picked up many times. The V gene is TRBV6-5, the J gene TRBJ1-2; the D gene is possibly TRBD1 (5 bases). Trimming removed 0 bases from V and 6 bases from J, with 20 bases in between. The CDR3 loop spans 17 amino acids. Germline V gene lookup returns CDR1 MNHEY and CDR2 SVGAGI. The CDR3 sequence: CASSYSRWGMPGHGYTF. CDR3 in DNA: TGTGCCAGCAGTTACTCCCGATGGGGCATGCCAGGCCATGGCTACACCTTC.

This chain uses TRBV5-1 with TRBJ2-7, with TRBD2 identical over 11 bases. Germline V gene data show CDR1 as SGHRS and CDR2 as YFSETQ. The V and J ends lost 0 bases and 5 bases, in that order; junction bases with no gene match: 4. This CDR3 has 15 residues. CDR3: CASSLETGLADEQYF. The CDR3 nucleotides read TGCGCCAGCAGCTTGGAAACGGGACTAGCGGACGAGCAGTACTTC.

This clonotype has only a few counts. The chain uses TRBV19 and TRBJ1-5, with D unresolved. V gave up 8 bases and J gave up 9 bases, with 20 bases separating them. Germline-derived CDR1 and CDR2 are LNHDA and SQIVND (reference sequence). There are 14 residues in the CDR3. The CDR3 reads CASEVGTHNWPQHF. CDR3 DNA sequence: TGTGCCAGTGAGGTGGGCACCCATAATTGGCCCCAGCATTTT. The variable domain in full, completed from reference TRBV19 and TRBJ1-5, reads DGGITQSPKYLFRKEGQNVTLSCEQNLNHDAMYWYRQDPGQGLRLIYYSQIVNDFQKGDIAEGYSVSREKKESFPLTVTSAQKNPTAFYLCASEVGTHNWPQHFGDGTRLSIL.

This clonotype was observed many times. V gene TRBV20-1 combines with J gene TRBJ2-2; D uncertain. Per germline, CDR1 DFQATT and CDR2 SNEGSKA (reference sequence). Trimming removed 6 bases at V and 4 bases at J, with 18 bases between. This CDR3 spans 15 amino acids. In nucleotides, the CDR3 is TGCAGTGCCAAAAATGCGGAGTTGGGCACCGGGGAGCTGTTTTTT. Its translation: CSAKNAELGTGELFF.

The rearrangement links TRBV10-2 to TRBJ1-5; 8 bases fit TRBD1. Unmatched junction bases numbered 8, after V lost 5 bases and J lost 2 bases. The CDR3 length is 16 residues. Germline values: CDR1 WSHSY, CDR2 SAAADI. CDR3 in amino acids: CASSPRTGIGNQPQHF. The CDR3 coding sequence is TGCGCCAGCAGTCCCCGGACAGGGATAGGCAATCAGCCCCAGCATTTT.

The chain links TRBV19 to TRBJ1-1; D is perhaps TRBD1 (6 bases). The CDR3 is 14 amino acids. Trimming removed 2 bases from V and 4 bases from J, with 11 bases in between. CDR1 and CDR2 (germline): LNHDA, SQIVND (reference sequence). The chain's CDR3 is CASSIWGRGTEAFF. The CDR3 DNA follows: TGTGCCAGTAGTATATGGGGGCGGGGCACTGAAGCTTTCTTT.

This clonotype has at least ten counts. The rearrangement joins TRBV7-9 to TRBJ1-1; D unclear. The CDR3 is 13 residues long. Trimming cost V 7 bases and J 1 base, with 10 bases left between them. Germline V gene data show CDR1 as SEHNR and CDR2 as FQNEAQ (reference sequence). CDR3 bases: TGTGCCAGCAAGATTACAAGGAACACTGAAGCTTTCTTT. It codes for CASKITRNTEAFF.

The chain has TRBV7-9 and TRBJ2-1; D tentatively fits TRBD1 or TRBD2 (5 bases each). Trimming shortened V by 7 bases and J by 5 bases, and 21 bases separated the two germline ends. Germline V CDR1 and CDR2: SEHNR, FQNEAQ (reference sequence). This CDR3 is 16 amino acids long. This CDR3 reads CASTPRGLEGHNEQFF. CDR3 DNA: TGTGCCAGCACCCCTCGAGGCCTTGAGGGACACAATGAGCAGTTCTTC.